The subject of this entry is one T cell receptor beta chain. The sample originates from a study of identical twins' blood T cells. Study-level background: About six alpha and about 6 beta libraries together yielded roughly 50 million reads.

TCRdb re-derived calls from the 5' RACE reads in MiXCR, one entry per CDR3 protein. The sample has a few hundred thousand distinct CDR3 sequences, over 25% seen once. Trimming pared 0 bases from V and 2 bases from J, leaving 7 bases between. The V gene's germline CDR1 is ENHRY and CDR2 SYGVKD. The CDR3 has 14 amino acids. Input material: PBMCs. The receptor was isolated from a woman aged 18 to 50 in good health. The chain has TRBV10-3 and TRBJ1-2; D call uncertain. The CDR3 is CAISESDRNYGYTF. CDR3 nucleotide sequence: TGTGCCATCAGTGAGTCCGATAGGAACTATGGCTACACCTTC.